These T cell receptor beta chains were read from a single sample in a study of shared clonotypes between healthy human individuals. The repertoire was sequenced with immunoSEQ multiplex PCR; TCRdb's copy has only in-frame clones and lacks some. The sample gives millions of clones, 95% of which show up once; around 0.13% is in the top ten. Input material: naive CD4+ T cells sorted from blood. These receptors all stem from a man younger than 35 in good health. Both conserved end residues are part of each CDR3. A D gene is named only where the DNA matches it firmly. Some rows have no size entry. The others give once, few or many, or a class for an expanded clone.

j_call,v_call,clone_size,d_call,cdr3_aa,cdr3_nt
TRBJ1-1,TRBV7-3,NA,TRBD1,CASSLGPGAVQGGAFF,TGTGCCAGCAGCTTAGGCCCCGGGGCAGTGCAAGGGGGCGCTTTCTTT
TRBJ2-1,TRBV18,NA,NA,CASSTGGGQYEQFF,TGTGCCAGCTCAACCGGGGGGGGACAGTACGAGCAGTTCTTC
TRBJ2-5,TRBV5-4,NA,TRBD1,CASSRIGQDEVETQYF,TGTGCCAGCAGCCGAATAGGACAGGACGAAGTGGAGACCCAGTACTTC
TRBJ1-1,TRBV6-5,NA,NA,CASSLTHDTEAFF,TGTGCCAGCAGCCTAACTCATGACACTGAAGCTTTCTTT
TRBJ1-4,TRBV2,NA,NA,CASSPRGRSEKLFF,TGTGCCAGCAGTCCAAGGGGACGGAGTGAAAAACTGTTTTTT
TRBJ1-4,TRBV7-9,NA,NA,CASSRGGGEEKLFF,TGTGCCAGCAGCAGGGGCGGGGGCGAAGAAAAACTGTTTTTT
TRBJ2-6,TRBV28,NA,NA,CSTWDSGANVLTF,TGTAGTACGTGGGACTCTGGGGCCAACGTCCTGACTTTC
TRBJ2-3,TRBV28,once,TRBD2,CASSLPLAGGPADTQYF,TGTGCCAGCAGTCTACCGCTAGCGGGGGGGCCAGCAGATACGCAGTATTTT
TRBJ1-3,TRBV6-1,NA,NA,CASSEEGTRNTIYF,TGTGCCAGCAGTGAAGAGGGAACCAGGAACACCATATATTTT
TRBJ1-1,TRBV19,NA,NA,CASSVGAEAFF,TGTGCCAGTAGTGTGGGTGCTGAAGCTTTCTTT
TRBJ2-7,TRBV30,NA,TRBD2,CAWSAGLTSGPTPYEQYF,TGTGCCTGGAGTGCCGGTCTGACTAGCGGCCCTACCCCCTACGAGCAGTACTTC
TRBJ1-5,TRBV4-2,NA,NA,CASSQERESSYSNQPQHF,TGTGCCAGCAGCCAAGAAAGAGAAAGTTCTTATAGCAATCAGCCCCAGCATTTT
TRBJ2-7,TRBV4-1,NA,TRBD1,CASSQYGPGTVSYEQYF,TGCGCCAGCAGCCAATATGGCCCTGGGACAGTGTCCTACGAGCAGTACTTC
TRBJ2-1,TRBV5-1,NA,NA,CASSLEAGSYNEQFF,TGCGCCAGCAGCTTGGAGGCGGGGTCCTACAATGAGCAGTTCTTC
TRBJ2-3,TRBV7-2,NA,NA,CASSLGWGSSADTQYF,TGTGCCAGCAGCTTAGGATGGGGATCGAGTGCAGATACGCAGTATTTT
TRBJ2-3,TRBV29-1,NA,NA,CSVAGTKSTDTQYF,TGCAGCGTTGCCGGGACAAAAAGCACAGATACGCAGTATTTT
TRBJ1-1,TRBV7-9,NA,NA,CASSFGWERGTEAFF,TGTGCCAGCAGCTTTGGGTGGGAACGGGGCACTGAAGCTTTCTTT
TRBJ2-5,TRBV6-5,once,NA,CASSSLSTIETQYF,TGTGCCAGCAGTAGTCTTTCGACAATAGAGACCCAGTACTTC